The 8 T cell receptor beta chains given below trace back to one sample, sequenced in a study of T-cell reconstitution after alpha-beta-depleted transplantation in children (dated by TCRdb to 2016 to 2017). Libraries came from PCR. TCRdb shows the sequencer as Illumina HiSeq 2500. TCR library preparation used molecular barcoding, with unique molecular identifiers applied to normalize quantification of the TCRbeta repertoire. TCRdb itself trimmed the public reads at Q25 with fastp, ran MiXCR and retained productive beta chains. Records with the same CDR3 protein are collapsed into one entry carrying the most frequent genes and DNA. In all, the sample holds some 200,000 distinct CDR3 sequences, and around 9.9% of those were seen once. The ten largest account for 28% of the sample. The sample's treatment or condition label is to be understood as: allogeneic hematopoietic cell transplantation with graft depleted of TCRalphabeta T cells and CD19 B cells.

Sample: PBMCs, taken before TCRalphabeta/CD19-depleted stem cell transplant. The receptors were gathered from a child in the first two years of life with acute myeloid leukemia, due to receive a stem cell transplant.

The sample holds many counts of this clonotype. This chain links TRBV4-3 with TRBJ2-3; weak D call: TRBD2 (5 bases). In germline, CDR1 is LGHNA, CDR2 YSLEER. The CDR3 has 14 residues. V lost 1 base to trimming and J lost 4 bases, with 9 bases between them. In DNA, the CDR3 is TGCGCCAGCAGCCAAGGGAGGCTGTCAGATACGCAGTATTTT. Translated: CASSQGRLSDTQYF.

The rearrangement joins TRBV20-1 to TRBJ2-4; 16 bases agree with TRBD2. With V trimmed by 4 bases and J by 9 bases, 9 bases remained unmatched. The V gene's germline CDR1 is DFQATT and CDR2 SNEGSKA (reference sequence). The CDR3 extends over 16 amino acids. DNA for the CDR3: TGCAGTGCTATGGGGACTAGCGGGAGGGCCGTTGGCATTCAGTACTTC. Its protein product is CSAMGTSGRAVGIQYF.

This clonotype was found many times. The genes are TRBV7-2 and TRBJ1-6; unclear D gene. V gave up 5 bases and J gave up 7 bases, with 15 bases separating them. The CDR3 consists of 15 residues. Germline loops: CDR1 SGHTA, CDR2 FQGNSA. The CDR3 DNA is TGTGCCAGCAGCCAAACGGGAGGCTCCAATTCACCCCTCCACTTT. This codes for CASSQTGGSNSPLHF.

Comment on this clonotype: Possible read error: a much larger clone is one base away. The chain couples TRBV10-3 to TRBJ2-3, with a possible D match to TRBD2 (5 bases). The CDR3 covers 12 residues. Germline assignment: CDR1 ENHRY and CDR2 SYGVKD. The CDR3 spells CVISGGTDTQYF. CDR3 DNA sequence: TGTGTCATCAGTGGCGGGACAGATACGCAGTATTTT.

This clonotype was detected a few times. This chain links TRBV6-2 or TRBV6-3 with TRBJ2-7; D remains unclear. Germline V gene data show CDR1 as MNHEY and CDR2 as SVGEGT. Trimming left V 10 bases short and J 2 bases short, with 12 bases between. The CDR3 has 12 residues. The CDR3 DNA sequence: TGTGCCACCTCGGAAGGAACCTACGAGCAGTACTTC. As protein: CATSEGTYEQYF.

As to this clonotype: A much larger clone lies a single base off, so this may be a read error. CDR3 amino acids: CASSYGGGEETLYF. The CDR3 nucleotides are TGTGCCAGCAGTTATGGGGGGGGAGAAGAGACCCTGTACTTC. The V gene is TRBV27, the J gene TRBJ2-5; TRBD2 agrees at 7 bases. CDR3 length equals 14 residues. The germline CDR1 and CDR2 sequences are MNHEY and SMNVEV (reference sequence).

This clonotype was seen many times. The CDR3 nucleotides read TGTGCCAGCAGCTTGGGAGCAGGGAAGAATTCACCCCTCCACTTT. Protein: CASSLGAGKNSPLHF. This chain uses TRBV5-4 with TRBJ1-6; weak D call: TRBD1 (5 bases). The germline CDR1 and CDR2 sequences are SGHNT and YYREEE (reference sequence). With 0 bases removed from V and 7 bases from J, the gap between germline ends came to 11 bases. The CDR3 is 15 residues long.

This clonotype appeared a few times. The chain has TRBV19 and TRBJ1-1; 7 bases are shared with TRBD1. CDR1 and CDR2 (germline): LNHDA, SQIVND (reference sequence). There are 18 residues in the CDR3. V was pared by 5 bases and J by 0 bases, with 15 bases of the junction left unmatched. The CDR3 DNA is TGTGCCAGTAGTCACCGACAGGGCGAGGCCCAGATGAACACTGAAGCTTTCTTT. Its translation: CASSHRQGEAQMNTEAFF.